These T cell receptor beta chains were read from a single sample in a study of cytomegalovirus exposure and HLA in healthy donors. TCRdb's copy holds only in-frame clones and misses some; the assay was immunoSEQ multiplex PCR. In the table there are about 190,000 clones, roughly 77% of which are singletons. The sample was PBMCs. These receptors all come from a woman aged 45-59 years in good health and CMV-seronegative. Both conserved end residues are part of each CDR3. Fields, in order: V gene, clone size, J gene, D gene, CDR3 DNA, CDR3 protein. The D gene is left open where the match is weak. Clone size is shown for a subset of rows, as once, few, many or a class of expanded clone.

V gene: TRBV10-3
clone size: -
J gene: TRBJ1-1
D gene: -
CDR3 DNA: TGTGCCATCAGTGAGTCGCGACCGGGGAAGACTGAAGCTTTCTTT
CDR3 protein: CAISESRPGKTEAFF

V gene: TRBV11-2
clone size: -
J gene: TRBJ1-2
D gene: -
CDR3 DNA: TGTGCCAGCAGCTTCGAGACACATGGCTACACCTTC
CDR3 protein: CASSFETHGYTF

V gene: TRBV28
clone size: -
J gene: TRBJ2-1
D gene: -
CDR3 DNA: TGTGCCAGCAGTTTACCCGGAGCCTACAATGAGCAGTTCTTC
CDR3 protein: CASSLPGAYNEQFF

V gene: TRBV6-5
clone size: -
J gene: TRBJ1-3
D gene: -
CDR3 DNA: TGTGCCAGCAGTCTAACAGGGAACTCTGGAAACACCATATATTTT
CDR3 protein: CASSLTGNSGNTIYF

V gene: TRBV7-2
clone size: few
J gene: TRBJ2-1
D gene: TRBD2
CDR3 DNA: TGTGCCAGCAGCTTAGTCGGGAGGGCCATCTATGAGCAGTTCTTC
CDR3 protein: CASSLVGRAIYEQFF

V gene: TRBV5-1
clone size: -
J gene: TRBJ2-3
D gene: TRBD2
CDR3 DNA: TGCGCCAGCAGCCCCTGGGGGACTAGCGGGAGGTCCACAGATACGCAGTATTTT
CDR3 protein: CASSPWGTSGRSTDTQYF

V gene: TRBV5-1
clone size: -
J gene: TRBJ1-4
D gene: -
CDR3 DNA: TGCGCCAGCAGCGGAGGGATTACTAATGAAAAACTGTTTTTT
CDR3 protein: CASSGGITNEKLFF

V gene: TRBV2
clone size: -
J gene: TRBJ1-2
D gene: TRBD1
CDR3 DNA: TGTGCCAGCACCCGCGGACAGGGGAAGGCGGATGGCTACACCTTC
CDR3 protein: CASTRGQGKADGYTF

V gene: TRBV10-3
clone size: -
J gene: TRBJ1-1
D gene: -
CDR3 DNA: TGTGCCATCAGTGCCCTAGGCAGTCCTACTGAAGCTTTCTTT
CDR3 protein: CAISALGSPTEAFF

V gene: TRBV9
clone size: -
J gene: TRBJ2-3
D gene: TRBD2
CDR3 DNA: TGTGCCAGCAGCGTAGACGGGGGGGCCTCAGATACGCAGTATTTT
CDR3 protein: CASSVDGGASDTQYF

V gene: TRBV29-1
clone size: -
J gene: TRBJ1-1
D gene: -
CDR3 DNA: TGCAGCGTTGACGGGGGGCGAAACACTGAAGCTTTCTTT
CDR3 protein: CSVDGGRNTEAFF

V gene: TRBV28
clone size: -
J gene: TRBJ2-3
D gene: -
CDR3 DNA: TGTGCCAGCAGCTACCGAAGCGACCCCAAATTAACAGATACGCAGTATTTT
CDR3 protein: CASSYRSDPKLTDTQYF

V gene: TRBV7-9
clone size: -
J gene: TRBJ2-4
D gene: TRBD2
CDR3 DNA: TGTTCCAGCAGCTTTCAGGGACTAGCACGGGCGAACATTCAGTACTTC
CDR3 protein: CSSSFQGLARANIQYF

V gene: TRBV2
clone size: -
J gene: TRBJ2-7
D gene: TRBD1
CDR3 DNA: TGTGCCAGCAGTGAAATAGGGACAGGGGGATACGAGCAGTACTTC
CDR3 protein: CASSEIGTGGYEQYF

V gene: TRBV7-3
clone size: -
J gene: TRBJ2-1
D gene: -
CDR3 DNA: TGTGCCAGCAGCTCAAGGACAGCTGGCAATGAGCAGTTCTTC
CDR3 protein: CASSSRTAGNEQFF

V gene: TRBV6-5
clone size: -
J gene: TRBJ2-3
D gene: -
CDR3 DNA: TGTGCCAGCAGTTCGTTCTTGACAGATACGCAGTATTTT
CDR3 protein: CASSSFLTDTQYF

V gene: TRBV6-5
clone size: -
J gene: TRBJ1-1
D gene: TRBD1
CDR3 DNA: TGTGCCAGCAGTTACGGACAGGGTGGGACTGAAGCTTTCTTT
CDR3 protein: CASSYGQGGTEAFF

V gene: TRBV7-2
clone size: -
J gene: TRBJ1-2
D gene: -
CDR3 DNA: TGTGCCAGCAGCTTAGGAGGGTCGGACAGTTCGTACACCTTC
CDR3 protein: CASSLGGSDSSYTF

V gene: TRBV5-1
clone size: -
J gene: TRBJ1-1
D gene: TRBD1
CDR3 DNA: TGCGCCAGCTCCTCGGGTGGGACAGTCCGAGAAGCTTTCTTT
CDR3 protein: CASSSGGTVREAFF

V gene: TRBV25-1
clone size: -
J gene: TRBJ2-1
D gene: TRBD2
CDR3 DNA: TGTGCCACCCTATCAGCGGGGGGGTACAATGAGCAGTTCTTC
CDR3 protein: CATLSAGGYNEQFF